One sample yielded the 17 T cell receptor beta chains listed below, sequenced in a study of neurological immune-mediated disorders (dated by TCRdb to between 2018 and 2021). Libraries came from 5' RACE. Sequencing used an Illumina HiSeq 2500. TCRdb reanalyzed the raw reads on its own, using fastp at Q25 for trimming and MiXCR for clone calling, and kept in-frame beta chains. Under each unique CDR3 protein, matching rows form one entry showing the most common genes and DNA. In this sample the table shows around 61,000 distinct CDR3 sequences, about 5% of which occur a single time. 5.6% of the sample goes to the ten largest clones. The sequenced sample consisted of PBMCs. The receptors originated from a human donor with multiple sclerosis. The donor label of this sample is uncertain.

This clonotype was found many times. The chain uses TRBV7-2 and TRBJ2-5; 9 bases match TRBD2. CDR1 and CDR2 (germline): SGHTA, FQGNSA. Unmatched junction bases numbered 17, after V lost 7 bases and J lost 5 bases. The CDR3 runs to 17 residues. The CDR3 spells CASTYTTSGGIGETQYF. CDR3 coding DNA: TGTGCCAGCACCTACACGACCAGCGGGGGGATCGGTGAGACCCAGTACTTC.

This clonotype was counted ten times or more. This chain connects TRBV5-8 to TRBJ2-1; TRBD2 matches at 7 bases. Germline loops: CDR1 SGHTS, CDR2 YDEGEE. V was clipped by 6 bases and J by 7 bases; unmatched bases: 4. The CDR3 length is 12 residues. For the CDR3, the DNA is TGTGCCAGCACCGTCGGGGGGAATGAGCAGTTCTTC. Translating it yields CASTVGGNEQFF.

This clonotype has a count of ten or more. The V and J genes are TRBV10-3 and TRBJ2-3, with TRBD1 as a possible D gene (5 bases). The CDR3 consists of 14 residues. V was pared by 0 bases and J by 7 bases, with 11 bases between. Germline CDR1 is ENHRY and CDR2 is SYGVKD. CDR3 sequence: CAISESQGSNTQYF. The CDR3 bases are TGTGCCATCAGTGAGTCCCAGGGATCAAATACGCAGTATTTT.

Ten or more counts support this clonotype. V usage is TRBV12-3 or TRBV12-4 and J usage is TRBJ2-1; tentative D call: TRBD1 (6 bases). Trimming cost V 10 bases and J 5 bases, with 21 bases left between them. The CDR3 runs to 15 residues. CDR3 bases: TGTGCCACCCGGCTGAGAGGACAGTTACACAATGAGCAGTTCTTC. Translated: CATRLRGQLHNEQFF.

This clonotype was observed at least ten times. The chain carries TRBV12-3 or TRBV12-4 and TRBJ2-7, with 7 bases identical to TRBD2. The CDR3 is 14 amino acids. The V gene end was trimmed by 7 bases and the J gene end by 1 base; junction bases not matched to a gene: 7. CDR3 residues: CASNTGLGSYEQYF. The CDR3 coding sequence is TGTGCCAGCAACACTGGACTAGGGTCCTACGAGCAGTACTTC.

This clonotype was seen at least ten times. V usage is TRBV10-3 and J usage is TRBJ2-7, with D unclear. Germline-derived CDR1 and CDR2 are ENHRY and SYGVKD. This CDR3 has 12 residues. Trimming took 0 bases from V and 5 from J, leaving 5 bases between them. CDR3 sequence reads: CAISESQDEQYF. As DNA, the CDR3 is TGTGCCATCAGTGAGTCGCAGGACGAGCAGTACTTC.

This clonotype was observed many times. The chain recombines TRBV20-1 with TRBJ1-1; 7 bases agree with TRBD1. Germline loops: CDR1 DFQATT, CDR2 SNEGSKA (reference sequence). Trimming took 6 bases from V and 4 from J; bases not matched to a gene: 5. The CDR3 totals 12 residues. The CDR3 region has the DNA TGCAGTGCAAGACAGGGTGGCACTGAAGCTTTCTTT. It encodes CSARQGGTEAFF.

This clonotype was counted at least ten times. This chain uses TRBV3-1 with TRBJ2-7, with 10 bases matching TRBD2. CDR3 length: 15 amino acids. Trimming at V came to 2 bases and at J to 3 bases, leaving 4 bases not matched to a gene. Germline V gene sequence: CDR1 LGHDT, CDR2 YNNKEL (reference sequence). CDR3 loop: CASSQYPSGGYEQYF. The CDR3 DNA follows: TGTGCCAGCAGCCAATACCCTAGCGGGGGCTACGAGCAGTACTTC.

The chain employs TRBV5-1 and TRBJ2-3; D might be TRBD1 or TRBD2, each matching 5 bases. The CDR3 is 13 residues long. The germline V gene encodes CDR1 SGHRS and CDR2 YFSETQ. V lost 7 bases to trimming and J lost 1 base, with 10 bases between them. The chain's CDR3 is CASGTWRTDTQYF. The CDR3 DNA sequence: TGCGCCAGCGGGACGTGGCGCACAGATACGCAGTATTTT.

This clonotype came up many times. The CDR3 loop reads CASSSRGQPQHF. The CDR3 nucleotides are TGTGCCAGCAGCTCCCGGGGTCAGCCCCAGCATTTT. V is TRBV28 and J is TRBJ1-5, with D unclear. Germline lookup yields CDR1 MDHEN and CDR2 SYDVKM. Trimming removed 6 bases from V and 6 bases from J, with 9 bases in between. The CDR3 is 12 amino acids.

This clonotype was counted at least ten times. CDR3 nucleotides: TGCGCCAGCAGCCAAGCTTTGGGGGCGAACACTGAAGCTTTCTTT. It translates to CASSQALGANTEAFF. The rearrangement links TRBV4-1 to TRBJ1-1; D is perhaps TRBD1 (6 bases). CDR1 is MGHRA, CDR2 YSYEKL, per germline. V lost 1 base to trimming and J lost 1 base, with 10 bases between them. This CDR3 contains 15 residues.

This clonotype was detected many times. The chain has TRBV3-1 and TRBJ2-7; D uncertain. The V and J ends lost 1 base and 2 bases respectively, with 12 bases between them. Germline assignment: CDR1 LGHDT and CDR2 YNNKEL (reference sequence). The CDR3 is made up of 15 amino acids. CDR3 sequence reads: CASSQVRQAPYEQYF. The CDR3 DNA reads as TGTGCCAGCAGCCAAGTACGGCAGGCCCCCTACGAGCAGTACTTC.

The table lists this clonotype with many counts. This chain links TRBV15 with TRBJ2-3; 11 nucleotides agree with TRBD2. The CDR3 totals 16 residues. J gave up 7 bases and V 4 bases, and 10 bases lay outside the gene matches. Germline V CDR1 and CDR2: LNHNV, YYDKDF (reference sequence). The CDR3 DNA sequence: TGTGCCACCAGCAAAACCATAGCGGGGGGGGCCAATACGCAGTATTTT. Translating gives CATSKTIAGGANTQYF.

This clonotype has ten or more counts. This sequence joins TRBV12-3 or TRBV12-4 and TRBJ2-7; 7 nucleotides agree with TRBD1. The trim removed 0 bases at V and 6 bases at J, leaving 11 bases unmatched. The CDR3 is made up of 16 amino acids. In DNA, the CDR3 is TGTGCCAGCAGTTTAGCAGGACAGGCCTTATCCACCGAGCAGTACTTC. Its protein is CASSLAGQALSTEQYF.

This clonotype was detected ten times or more. The chain is built from TRBV11-2 and TRBJ1-2, with D possibly TRBD1 on 5 matching bases. Trimming left V 1 base short and J 6 bases short, with 18 bases between. The germline V gene has CDR1 SGHAT and CDR2 FQNNGV. CDR3 length: 16 residues. The CDR3 spells CASSLALRGPWDGYTF. Here the CDR3 DNA reads TGTGCCAGCAGCTTAGCTCTGCGGGGACCCTGGGATGGCTACACCTTC.

This clonotype was seen repeatedly, ten times or more. The rearrangement links TRBV5-1 to TRBJ2-7; D is undetermined. The germline CDR1 and CDR2 sequences are SGHRS and YFSETQ. Trimming pared 0 bases from V and 1 base from J, leaving 5 bases between. The CDR3 sequence is 13 residues long. The chain's CDR3 is CASSLEVSYEQYF. CDR3 DNA: TGCGCCAGCAGCTTGGAAGTTTCCTACGAGCAGTACTTC.

In its sample, this clonotype was seen many times. The chain links TRBV7-2 to TRBJ2-3; D unclear. V was cut by 4 bases and J by 2 bases, with 7 bases left in between. The CDR3 loop spans 13 amino acids. In germline, CDR1 is SGHTA, CDR2 FQGNSA. The DNA of the CDR3 is TGTGCCAGCAGCTCAAGGTTCACAGATACGCAGTATTTT. This encodes CASSSRFTDTQYF.